This T cell receptor (beta chain) was identified in a study of read filtering for tumor transcriptome and immune sequencing. This clonotype was counted at least ten times. Its antigen is still unknown. An end of the junction does not agree with germline; a read error may underlie this. Regarding the study as a whole: Compared with RNA-seq, IR-seq gave much higher clonotype depth and reliability.

Molecular barcoded adaptors covering alpha/delta and beta/gamma chains were used on about 390 ng RNA. A single record per CDR3 protein comes from TCRdb applying MiXCR to the reads. The table lists approximately 150,000 distinct CDR3 sequences, roughly an eighth of them singletons. The CDR3 extends over 11 amino acids. CDR1 and CDR2 from the germline V gene are LGHDT and YNNKEL (reference sequence). The genes are TRBV3-1 and TRBJ1-1; D unresolved. Input material: a population of CD138-negative cells sorted from bone marrow. This TCR derives from a donor at least 40 years old with multiple myeloma. The CDR3 region has the DNA TGCGCCAGCAGCCAAGGAGCTGAAGCTTTCTTT. Its translation is CASSQGAEAFF. The complete variable domain, with remaining parts taken from reference TRBV3-1 and TRBJ1-1, reads DTAVSQTPKYLVTQMGNDKSIKCEQNLGHDTMYWYKQDSKKFLKIMFSYNNKELIINETVPNRFSPKSPDKAHLNLHINSLELGDSAVYFCASSQGAEAFFGQGTRLTVV.